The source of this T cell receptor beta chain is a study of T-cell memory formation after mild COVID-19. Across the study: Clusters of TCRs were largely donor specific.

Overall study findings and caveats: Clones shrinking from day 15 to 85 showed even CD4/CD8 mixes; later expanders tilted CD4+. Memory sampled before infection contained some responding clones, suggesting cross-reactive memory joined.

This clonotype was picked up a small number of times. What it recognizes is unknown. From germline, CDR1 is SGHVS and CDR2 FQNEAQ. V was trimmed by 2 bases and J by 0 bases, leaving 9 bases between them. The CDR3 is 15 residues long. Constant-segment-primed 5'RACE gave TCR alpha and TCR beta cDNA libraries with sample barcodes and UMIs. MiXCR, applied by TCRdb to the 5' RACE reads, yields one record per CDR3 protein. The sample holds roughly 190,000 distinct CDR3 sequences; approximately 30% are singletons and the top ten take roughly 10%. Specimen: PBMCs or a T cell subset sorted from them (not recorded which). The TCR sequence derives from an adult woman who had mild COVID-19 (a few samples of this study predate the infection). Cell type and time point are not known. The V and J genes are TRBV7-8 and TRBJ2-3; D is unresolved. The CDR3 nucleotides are TGTGCCAGCAGCTTAATACGGCAGAGCACAGATACGCAGTATTTT. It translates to CASSLIRQSTDTQYF.